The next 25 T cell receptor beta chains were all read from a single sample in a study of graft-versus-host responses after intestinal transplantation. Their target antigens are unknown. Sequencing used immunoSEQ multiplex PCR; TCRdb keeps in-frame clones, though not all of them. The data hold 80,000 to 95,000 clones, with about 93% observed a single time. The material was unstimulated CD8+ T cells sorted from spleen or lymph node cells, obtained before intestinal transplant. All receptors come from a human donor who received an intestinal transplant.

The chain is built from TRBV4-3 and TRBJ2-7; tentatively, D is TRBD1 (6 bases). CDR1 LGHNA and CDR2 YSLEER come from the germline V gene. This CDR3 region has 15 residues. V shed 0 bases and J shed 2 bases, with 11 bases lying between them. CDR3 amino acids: CASSQDLEGAYEQYF. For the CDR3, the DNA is TGCGCCAGCAGCCAAGATCTAGAGGGGGCCTACGAGCAGTACTTC.

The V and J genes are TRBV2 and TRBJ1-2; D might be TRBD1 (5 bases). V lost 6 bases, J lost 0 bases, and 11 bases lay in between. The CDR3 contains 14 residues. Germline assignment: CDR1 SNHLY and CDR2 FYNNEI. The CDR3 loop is CASRTQTANYGYTF. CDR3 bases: TGTGCCAGCAGAACCCAGACAGCTAACTATGGCTACACCTTC.

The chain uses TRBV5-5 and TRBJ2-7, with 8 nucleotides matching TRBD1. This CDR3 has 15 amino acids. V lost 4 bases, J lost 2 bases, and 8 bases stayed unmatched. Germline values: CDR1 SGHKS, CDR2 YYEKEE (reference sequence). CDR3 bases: TGTGCCAGCAGCCTCGACAGGGGATGGACCTACGAGCAGTACTTC. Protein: CASSLDRGWTYEQYF.

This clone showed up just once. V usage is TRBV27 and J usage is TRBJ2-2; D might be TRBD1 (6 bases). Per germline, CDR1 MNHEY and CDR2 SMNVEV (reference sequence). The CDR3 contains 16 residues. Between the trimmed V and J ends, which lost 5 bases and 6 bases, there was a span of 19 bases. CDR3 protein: CASSPRTEHRAGELFF. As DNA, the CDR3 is TGTGCCAGCAGTCCTAGGACAGAGCACAGGGCCGGGGAGCTGTTTTTT.

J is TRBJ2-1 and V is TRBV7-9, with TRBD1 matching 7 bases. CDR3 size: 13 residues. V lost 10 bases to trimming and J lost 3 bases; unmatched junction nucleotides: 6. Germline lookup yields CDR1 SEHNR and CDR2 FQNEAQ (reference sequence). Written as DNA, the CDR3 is TGTGCCACCCGGGCAGGGGGCTACAATGAGCAGTTCTTC. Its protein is CATRAGGYNEQFF. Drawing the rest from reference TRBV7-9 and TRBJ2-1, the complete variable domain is DTGVSQNPRHKITKRGQNVTFRCDPISEHNRLYWYRQTLGQGPEFLTYFQNEAQLEKSRLLSDRFSAERPKGSFSTLEIQRTEQGDSAMYLCATRAGGYNEQFFGPGTRLTVL.

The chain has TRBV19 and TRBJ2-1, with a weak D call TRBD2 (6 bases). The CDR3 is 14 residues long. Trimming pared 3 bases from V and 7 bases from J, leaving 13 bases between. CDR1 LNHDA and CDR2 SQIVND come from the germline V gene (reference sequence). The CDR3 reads CASSIRLGDNEQFF. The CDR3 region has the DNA TGTGCCAGTAGTATTCGACTAGGAGATAATGAGCAGTTCTTC. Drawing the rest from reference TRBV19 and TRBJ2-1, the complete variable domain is DGGITQSPKYLFRKEGQNVTLSCEQNLNHDAMYWYRQDPGQGLRLIYYSQIVNDFQKGDIAEGYSVSREKKESFPLTVTSAQKNPTAFYLCASSIRLGDNEQFFGPGTRLTVL.

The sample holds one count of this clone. The CDR3, as DNA: TGTGCCAGCAGTGCGATGGGACAGTCCTACGAGCAGTACTTC. Its protein product is CASSAMGQSYEQYF. The genes are TRBV27 and TRBJ2-7; 7 bases align to TRBD1. The ends lost 5 bases at V and 1 base at J; junction bases unmatched: 5. The CDR3 is 14 amino acids. Germline assignment: CDR1 MNHEY and CDR2 SMNVEV (reference sequence).

CDR3 DNA sequence: TGTGCCACCGCCGGGGTCTCGGGTACGCAGTATTTT. Protein product: CATAGVSGTQYF. The chain employs TRBV7-2 and TRBJ2-3; D may be TRBD2 (5 bases). Germline-derived CDR1 and CDR2 are SGHTA and FQGNSA. V shed 10 bases and J shed 8 bases, with 16 bases lying between them. The CDR3 sequence is 12 residues long.

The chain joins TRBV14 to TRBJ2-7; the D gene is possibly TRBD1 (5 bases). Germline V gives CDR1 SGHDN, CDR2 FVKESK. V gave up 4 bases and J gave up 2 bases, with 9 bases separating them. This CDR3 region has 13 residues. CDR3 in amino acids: CASSPQGPYEQYF. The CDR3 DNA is TGTGCCAGCAGCCCTCAGGGTCCCTACGAGCAGTACTTC.

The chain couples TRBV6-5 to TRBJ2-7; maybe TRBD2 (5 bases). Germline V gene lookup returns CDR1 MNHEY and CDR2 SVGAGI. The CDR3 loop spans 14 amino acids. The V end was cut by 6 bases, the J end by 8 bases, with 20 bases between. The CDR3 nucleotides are TGTGCCAGCAGGCACCACGAGGGCGAGGGTCAGCAGTACTTC. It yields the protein CASRHHEGEGQQYF.

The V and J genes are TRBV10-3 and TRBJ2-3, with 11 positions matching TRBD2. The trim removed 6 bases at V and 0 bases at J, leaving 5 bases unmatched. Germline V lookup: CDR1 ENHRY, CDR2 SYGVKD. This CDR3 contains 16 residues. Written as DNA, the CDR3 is TGTGCCATCAGAACACGACTAGCGGGGAGCACAGATACGCAGTATTTT. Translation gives CAIRTRLAGSTDTQYF.

CDR3 sequence (DNA): TGTGCCAGCAGCCACGTAGGGGGTACCTATGGCTACACCTTC. It yields the protein CASSHVGGTYGYTF. This rearrangement joins TRBV7-8 to TRBJ1-2, with a possible D match to TRBD1 (6 bases). V lost 5 bases to trimming and J lost 4 bases, with 14 bases between them. The germline gives CDR1 SGHVS, CDR2 FQNEAQ. The CDR3 extends over 14 amino acids.

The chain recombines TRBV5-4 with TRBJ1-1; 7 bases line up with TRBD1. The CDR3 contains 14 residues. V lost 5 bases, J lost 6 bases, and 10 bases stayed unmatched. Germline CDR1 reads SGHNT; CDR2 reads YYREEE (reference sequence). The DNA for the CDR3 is TGTGCCAGCAGGTCCGACAGGGACGGTCCTGAAGCTTTCTTT. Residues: CASRSDRDGPEAFF.

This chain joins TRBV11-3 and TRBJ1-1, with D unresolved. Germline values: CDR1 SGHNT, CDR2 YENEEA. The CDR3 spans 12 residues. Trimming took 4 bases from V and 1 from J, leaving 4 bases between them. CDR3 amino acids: CASSSGNTEAFF. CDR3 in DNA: TGTGCCAGCAGCTCAGGGAACACTGAAGCTTTCTTT.

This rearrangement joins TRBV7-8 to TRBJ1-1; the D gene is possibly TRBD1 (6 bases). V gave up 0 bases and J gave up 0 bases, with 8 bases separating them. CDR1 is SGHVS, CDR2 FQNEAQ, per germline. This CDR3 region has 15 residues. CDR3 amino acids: CASSLAGGLNTEAFF. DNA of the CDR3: TGTGCCAGCAGCTTAGCTGGGGGCCTGAACACTGAAGCTTTCTTT.

CDR3 sequence reads: CASSFKLLYGSSGANVLTF. In DNA, the CDR3 is TGTGCCAGCAGCTTCAAGCTTCTTTACGGTAGTTCTGGGGCCAACGTCCTGACTTTC. This chain connects TRBV5-4 to TRBJ2-6; D unclear. This CDR3 is 19 amino acids long. CDR1 and CDR2 (germline): SGHNT, YYREEE (reference sequence). V lost 2 bases and J 1 base, leaving 19 bases between the germline ends.

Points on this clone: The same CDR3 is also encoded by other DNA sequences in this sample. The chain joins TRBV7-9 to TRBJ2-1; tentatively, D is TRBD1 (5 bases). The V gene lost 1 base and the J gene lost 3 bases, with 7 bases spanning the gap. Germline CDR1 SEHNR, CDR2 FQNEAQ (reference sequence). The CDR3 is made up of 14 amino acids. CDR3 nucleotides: TGTGCCAGCAGCTTAGGGCAGGGCTACAATGAGCAGTTCTTC. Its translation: CASSLGQGYNEQFF. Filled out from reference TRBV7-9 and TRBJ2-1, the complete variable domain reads DTGVSQNPRHKITKRGQNVTFRCDPISEHNRLYWYRQTLGQGPEFLTYFQNEAQLEKSRLLSDRFSAERPKGSFSTLEIQRTEQGDSAMYLCASSLGQGYNEQFFGPGTRLTVL.

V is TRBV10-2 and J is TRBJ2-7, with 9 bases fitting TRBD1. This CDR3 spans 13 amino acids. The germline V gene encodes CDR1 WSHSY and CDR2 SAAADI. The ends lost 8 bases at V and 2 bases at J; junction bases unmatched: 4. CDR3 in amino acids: CASGTGITYEQYF. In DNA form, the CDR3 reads TGCGCCAGCGGGACAGGGATCACCTACGAGCAGTACTTC.

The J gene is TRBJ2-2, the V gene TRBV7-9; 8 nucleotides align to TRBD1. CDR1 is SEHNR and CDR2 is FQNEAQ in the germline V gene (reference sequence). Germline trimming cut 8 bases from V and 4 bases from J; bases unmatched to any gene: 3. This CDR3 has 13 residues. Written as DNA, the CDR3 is TGTGCCAGCCTAACAGGGGGCACCGGGGAGCTGTTTTTT. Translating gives CASLTGGTGELFF.

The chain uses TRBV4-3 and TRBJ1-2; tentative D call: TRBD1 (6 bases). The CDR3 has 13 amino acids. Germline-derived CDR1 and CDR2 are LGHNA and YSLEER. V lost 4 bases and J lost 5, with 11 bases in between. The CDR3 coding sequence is TGCGCCAGCAGCCCAGGGGAAGGGTATGGCTACACCTTC. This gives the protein CASSPGEGYGYTF.

CDR3 region: CASSPSRAGQGVGTDTQYF. The CDR3, as DNA: TGTGCCAGCAGCCCCAGTCGGGCCGGACAGGGGGTAGGCACAGATACGCAGTATTTT. The chain links TRBV9 to TRBJ2-3; TRBD1 matches at 10 bases. This CDR3 comprises 19 residues. V dropped 4 bases and J dropped 1; count of bases not matched to a gene: 15. Germline values: CDR1 SGDLS, CDR2 YYNGEE.

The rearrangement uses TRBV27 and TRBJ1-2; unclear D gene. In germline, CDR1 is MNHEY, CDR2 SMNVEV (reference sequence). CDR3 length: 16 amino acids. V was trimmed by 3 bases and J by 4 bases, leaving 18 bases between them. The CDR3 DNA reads TGTGCCAGCAGTTTCCTTCTAGTTGACTCAAGCTATGGCTACACCTTC. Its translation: CASSFLLVDSSYGYTF.

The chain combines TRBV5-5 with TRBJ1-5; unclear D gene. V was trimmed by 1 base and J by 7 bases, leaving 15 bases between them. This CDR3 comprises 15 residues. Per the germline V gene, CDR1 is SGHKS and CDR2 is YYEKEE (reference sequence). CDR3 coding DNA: TGTGCCAGCAGCTTGCGGGGTCTCGTCGGGCAGCCCCAGCATTTT. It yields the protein CASSLRGLVGQPQHF.

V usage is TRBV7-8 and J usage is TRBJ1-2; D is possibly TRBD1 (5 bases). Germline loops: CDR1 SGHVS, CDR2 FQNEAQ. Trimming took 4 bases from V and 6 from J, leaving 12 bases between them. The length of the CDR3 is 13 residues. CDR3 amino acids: CASSWGTYDGYTF. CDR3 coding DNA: TGTGCCAGCAGCTGGGGGACTTACGATGGCTACACCTTC. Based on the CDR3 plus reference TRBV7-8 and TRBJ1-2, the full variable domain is GAGVSQSPRYKVAKRGQDVALRCDPISGHVSLFWYQQALGQGPEFLTYFQNEAQLDKSGLPSDRFFAERPEGSVSTLKIQRTQQEDSAVYLCASSWGTYDGYTFGSGTRLTVV.

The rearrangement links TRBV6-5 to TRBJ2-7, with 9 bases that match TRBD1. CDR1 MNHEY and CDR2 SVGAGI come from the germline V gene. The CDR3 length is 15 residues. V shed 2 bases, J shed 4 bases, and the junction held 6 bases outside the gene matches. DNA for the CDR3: TGTGCCAGCAGTTACCTGGGACAGGGAGGGTACGAGCAGTACTTC. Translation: CASSYLGQGGYEQYF.